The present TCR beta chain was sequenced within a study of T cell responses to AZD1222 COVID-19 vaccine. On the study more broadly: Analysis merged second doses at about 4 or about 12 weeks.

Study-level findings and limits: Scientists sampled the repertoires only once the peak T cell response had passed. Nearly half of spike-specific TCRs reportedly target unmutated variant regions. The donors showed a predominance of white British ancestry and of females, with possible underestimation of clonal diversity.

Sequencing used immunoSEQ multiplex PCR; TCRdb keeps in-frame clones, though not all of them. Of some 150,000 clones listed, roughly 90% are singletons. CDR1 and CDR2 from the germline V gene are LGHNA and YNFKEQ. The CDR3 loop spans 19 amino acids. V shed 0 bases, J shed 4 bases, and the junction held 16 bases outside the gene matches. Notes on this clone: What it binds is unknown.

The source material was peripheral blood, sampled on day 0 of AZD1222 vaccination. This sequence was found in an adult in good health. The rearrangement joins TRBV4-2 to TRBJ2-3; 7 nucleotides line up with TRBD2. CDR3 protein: CASSQDWGTINRQPDTQYF. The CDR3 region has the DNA TGTGCCAGCAGCCAAGATTGGGGGACTATTAACCGCCAACCAGATACGCAGTATTTT.